The source of this TCR beta chain is a study of CDR3 diversity in severe acne. MiXCR, run by TCRdb on the PCR reads, gives a single entry per CDR3 protein. In the table there are about 90,000 distinct CDR3 sequences, around 50% of which are singletons. The CDR3 length is 14 residues. V gave up 2 bases and J gave up 8 bases; unmatched junction bases: 7. From germline, CDR1 is KGHDR and CDR2 SFDVKD. The TCR sequence derives from a male donor with severe acne vulgaris. The gene calls are TRBV24-1 and TRBJ1-1; 7 nucleotides match TRBD1. The sequencing sample was made of blood. The CDR3 reads CATSDSGQRSEAFF. The DNA for the CDR3 is TGTGCCACCAGTGATTCGGGACAGCGTTCCGAAGCTTTCTTT.